A single sample gave rise to the 31 T cell receptor beta chains below, sequenced in a study of OX40 agonist ivuxolimab in advanced cancers. Using immunoSEQ multiplex PCR, the repertoire was profiled, and TCRdb retains in-frame clones only, with some absent. The profile shows tens of thousands of clones, around 84% of them singletons. The sample consisted of CD4+ or CD8+ T cells sorted from blood, taken in a trial of the OX40 agonist ivuxolimab. The source of these receptors is an adult with an advanced solid tumor such as melanoma, head and neck, liver or kidney cancer.

J is TRBJ2-7 and V is TRBV21-1. TRBV21-1 is described as a pseudogene. The CDR3 covers 15 residues. The CDR3 is CASSNTIGGRYEQYF. The CDR3 DNA follows: TGTGCCAGCAGCAATACTATCGGTGGGCGCTACGAGCAGTACTTC.

The chain couples TRBV13 to TRBJ1-3; possibly TRBD1 for D (5 bases). The CDR3 has 17 residues. The germline V gene has CDR1 PRHDT and CDR2 FYEKMQ (reference sequence). Deletions cut 3 bases from V and 3 bases from J, with 18 bases between. CDR3 DNA: TGTGCCAGCAGCTTCGGTCCCCAGGGTGGAAGTGGAAACACCATATATTTT. Its protein is CASSFGPQGGSGNTIYF.

The V and J genes are TRBV27 and TRBJ1-4; D not certain. V lost 6 bases, J lost 6 bases, and 11 bases lay in between. CDR3 length: 13 amino acids. Germline V CDR1 and CDR2: MNHEY, SMNVEV (reference sequence). The CDR3 DNA is TGTGCCAGCAGCTACGGGTCTTATGAAAAACTGTTTTTT. This gives the protein CASSYGSYEKLFF.

The chain employs TRBV7-8 and TRBJ1-2; maybe TRBD1 (5 bases). CDR3 length: 15 amino acids. V was cut by 5 bases and J by 3 bases, with 16 bases left in between. Germline values: CDR1 SGHVS, CDR2 FQNEAQ. CDR3 protein: CASSPIDSLYYGYTF. The CDR3 DNA is TGTGCCAGCAGCCCTATCGACAGTCTTTACTATGGCTACACCTTC.

The chain recombines TRBV2 with TRBJ1-1; no definite D call. The CDR3 runs to 11 residues. V was trimmed by 6 bases and J by 7 bases, leaving 9 bases between them. The germline CDR1 and CDR2 sequences are SNHLY and FYNNEI. The CDR3 DNA reads TGTGCCAGCAGCAGAGAACTTGAAGCTTTCTTT. It encodes CASSRELEAFF.

The chain recombines TRBV27 with TRBJ1-5, with D possibly TRBD1 on 5 matching bases. CDR3 length: 14 residues. The germline CDR1 and CDR2 sequences are MNHEY and SMNVEV (reference sequence). The V end lost 6 bases, the J end lost 1 base, and 10 bases lay between the germline ends. The CDR3 loop reads CASRGLRSNQPQHF. In nucleotides, the CDR3 is TGTGCCAGCAGGGGACTAAGGAGCAATCAGCCCCAGCATTTT.

This clone was detected only once. The chain has TRBV30 and TRBJ1-5; D unclear. Germline CDR1 is GTSNPN and CDR2 is SVGIG (reference sequence). V lost 5 bases and J 2 bases, leaving 13 bases between the germline ends. This CDR3 comprises 14 residues. The CDR3 region is CAWAMTLGNQPQHF. The CDR3 nucleotides are TGTGCCTGGGCTATGACCTTGGGCAATCAGCCCCAGCATTTT.

The V gene is TRBV18, the J gene TRBJ2-7, with 9 bases that match TRBD1. V shed 6 bases, J shed 3 bases, and the junction held 12 bases outside the gene matches. The CDR3 is 16 residues long. Germline loops: CDR1 KGHSH, CDR2 LQKENI. The CDR3 bases are TGTGCCAGCTCCCCCATTCCCCCGGGACAGGGCTACGAGCAGTACTTC. It is translated as CASSPIPPGQGYEQYF.

The rearrangement links TRBV13 to TRBJ2-4, with D perhaps given as TRBD1 or TRBD2 (5 bases each). Trimming left V 0 bases short and J 3 bases short, with 21 bases between. This CDR3 contains 19 residues. Germline V gives CDR1 PRHDT, CDR2 FYEKMQ (reference sequence). CDR3 residues: CASSLGLSRSGTGKNIQYF. CDR3 in DNA: TGTGCCAGCAGCTTAGGCCTAAGTCGGAGTGGGACGGGCAAAAACATTCAGTACTTC.

This clone occurred many times. The genes are TRBV7-9 and TRBJ2-7; D ambiguous. The V and J ends lost 0 bases and 7 bases respectively, with 7 bases between them. CDR3 size: 12 residues. Germline-derived CDR1 and CDR2 are SEHNR and FQNEAQ (reference sequence). This CDR3 reads CASSLAMDEQYF. CDR3 DNA: TGTGCCAGCAGCTTAGCAATGGATGAGCAGTACTTC.

This sequence joins TRBV7-9 and TRBJ1-2, with TRBD1 as a possible D gene (5 bases). CDR3 length: 11 amino acids. The germline V gene encodes CDR1 SEHNR and CDR2 FQNEAQ (reference sequence). Trimming shortened V by 6 bases and J by 14 bases, and 16 bases separated the two germline ends. As DNA, the CDR3 is TGTGCCAGCAGTCTTGGGACTGAGTCTACCTTC. It codes for CASSLGTESTF.

The rearrangement uses TRBV7-9 and TRBJ2-1; D gene uncertain. CDR3 length equals 13 residues. Trimming pared 1 base from V and 6 bases from J, leaving 7 bases between. CDR1 is SEHNR, CDR2 FQNEAQ, per germline (reference sequence). The CDR3 sequence: CASSLVTLNEQFF. The CDR3 DNA sequence: TGTGCCAGCAGCTTAGTGACTCTCAATGAGCAGTTCTTC.

The chain recombines TRBV7-2 with TRBJ2-1, with a tentative D call TRBD2 (5 bases). The V gene's germline CDR1 is SGHTA and CDR2 FQGNSA. The CDR3 runs 14 residues. The germline V and J ends were trimmed by 5 bases and 5 bases, with 13 bases remaining between them. The CDR3 loop reads CASSNTDGNNEQFF. In DNA, the CDR3 is TGTGCCAGCAGCAATACCGACGGGAACAATGAGCAGTTCTTC.

The rearrangement links TRBV7-3 to TRBJ2-1; weak D call: TRBD2 (6 bases). Trimming pared 2 bases from V and 7 bases from J, leaving 9 bases between. This CDR3 is 13 amino acids long. Germline V CDR1 and CDR2: SGHTA, FQGTGA. The CDR3 is CASSLGTSNEQFF. In nucleotides, the CDR3 is TGTGCCAGCAGCTTAGGGACTTCAAATGAGCAGTTCTTC.

V is TRBV25-1 and J is TRBJ1-6; possibly TRBD1 for D (6 bases). Deletions cut 6 bases from V and 8 bases from J, with 17 bases between. The CDR3 is 15 amino acids. Looked up from germline, CDR1 is MGHDK and CDR2 is SYGVNS. The DNA of the CDR3 is TGTGCCAGCAGAGCCCGAGGACAGTTGGATTCACCCCTCCACTTT. Its translation: CASRARGQLDSPLHF. Combining the CDR3 with reference TRBV25-1 and TRBJ1-6 gives the whole variable domain EADIYQTPRYLVIGTGKKITLECSQTMGHDKMYWYQQDPGMELHLIHYSYGVNSTEKGDLSSESTVSRIRTEHFPLTLESARPSHTSQYLCASRARGQLDSPLHFGNGTRLTVT.

The J gene is TRBJ2-1, the V gene TRBV6-6; 8 bases agree with TRBD2. The CDR3 has 15 residues. Looked up from germline, CDR1 is MNHNY and CDR2 is SVGAGI (reference sequence). With 7 bases clipped from V and 3 bases from J, the junction kept 8 bases outside the gene matches. Here the CDR3 reads CASMVSGTNYNEQFF. The CDR3 nucleotides read TGTGCCAGCATGGTTAGCGGGACTAACTACAATGAGCAGTTCTTC.

In DNA, the CDR3 is TGTGCCAGCCCCGATCGGAGGACAGGGGGCGCAAGGGACTATGGCTACACCTTC. Amino acids: CASPDRRTGGARDYGYTF. The chain employs TRBV2 and TRBJ1-2; TRBD1 agrees at 11 bases. The CDR3 is made up of 18 amino acids. V trimming: 8 bases; J trimming: 3 bases; junction bases outside the gene matches: 17. Germline V CDR1 and CDR2: SNHLY, FYNNEI.

The chain couples TRBV19 to TRBJ2-1; D is unclear. Germline lookup yields CDR1 LNHDA and CDR2 SQIVND (reference sequence). This CDR3 region has 13 residues. With 5 bases removed from V and 5 bases from J, the gap between germline ends came to 10 bases. The CDR3 is CASSEHSNNEQFF. The CDR3, as DNA: TGTGCCAGTAGTGAGCATTCGAACAATGAGCAGTTCTTC.

The CDR3 loop reads CASSPQGVVDTQYF. The CDR3 bases are TGTGCCAGCAGCCCTCAGGGTGTCGTAGATACGCAGTATTTT. V is TRBV7-6 and J is TRBJ2-3, with a possible D match to TRBD1 (5 bases). Germline V gene lookup returns CDR1 SGHVS and CDR2 FNYEAQ. V lost 5 bases to trimming and J lost 5 bases, with 14 bases between them. The CDR3 contains 14 residues.

J is TRBJ1-2 and V is TRBV7-2, with 7 bases fitting TRBD1. CDR3 size: 16 residues. Germline trimming cut 3 bases from V and 5 bases from J; bases unmatched to any gene: 12. CDR1 is SGHTA and CDR2 is FQGNSA in the germline V gene. This CDR3 is CASSFSQGGIAYGYTF. In DNA, the CDR3 is TGTGCCAGCAGCTTTAGCCAGGGGGGAATAGCGTATGGCTACACCTTC.

This clone was seen a few times. The chain is built from TRBV6-1 and TRBJ2-3; no firm D call. CDR1 MNHNS and CDR2 SASEGT come from the germline V gene. CDR3 length: 15 residues. V was trimmed by 6 bases and J by 3 bases, leaving 16 bases between them. The CDR3 loop is CASSQGPERTDTQYF. The DNA of the CDR3 is TGTGCCAGCAGCCAAGGCCCGGAGAGGACAGATACGCAGTATTTT.

J is TRBJ2-3 and V is TRBV7-3; 7 bases align to TRBD2. The CDR3 is made up of 15 amino acids. V lost 2 bases to trimming and J lost 2 bases; unmatched junction nucleotides: 4. Looked up from germline, CDR1 is SGHTA and CDR2 is FQGTGA. The CDR3 DNA reads as TGTGCCAGCAGCTTAGGGGCGGGGGACACAGATACGCAGTATTTT. The encoded protein is CASSLGAGDTDTQYF. Full variable domain (rest looked up from reference TRBV7-3 and TRBJ2-3): GAGVSQTPSNKVTEKGKYVELRCDPISGHTALYWYRQSLGQGPEFLIYFQGTGAADDSGLPNDRFFAVRPEGSVSTLKIQRTERGDSAVYLCASSLGAGDTDTQYFGPGTRLTVL.

The rearrangement uses TRBV7-2 and TRBJ1-1; no clear D gene. CDR1 SGHTA and CDR2 FQGNSA come from the germline V gene. The CDR3 runs to 12 residues. The V gene lost 4 bases and the J gene lost 6 bases, with 9 bases spanning the gap. Here the CDR3 reads CASSSYGAEAFF. The CDR3 coding sequence is TGTGCCAGCAGCTCATACGGAGCTGAAGCTTTCTTT.

The V gene is TRBV5-1, the J gene TRBJ2-7; 7 bases are a match to TRBD1. After removal of 1 base from V and 7 bases from J, the junction contained 8 bases not matched to a gene. Germline V CDR1 and CDR2: SGHRS, YFSETQ. There are 14 residues in the CDR3. This chain's CDR3 is CASSLRQGDGEQYF. For the CDR3, the DNA is TGCGCCAGCAGCTTGAGGCAGGGGGACGGAGAGCAGTACTTC.

The chain joins TRBV29-1 to TRBJ1-2; D is unresolved. This CDR3 has 16 amino acids. Trimming removed 0 bases from V and 2 bases from J, with 16 bases in between. Germline CDR1 SQVTM, CDR2 ANQGSEA. CDR3: CSVEELRALINYGYTF. The CDR3 region has the DNA TGCAGCGTTGAAGAGTTGAGGGCCCTTATCAACTATGGCTACACCTTC.

The chain employs TRBV9 and TRBJ2-1; D is tentatively TRBD1 or TRBD2 (5 bases each). Germline V gives CDR1 SGDLS, CDR2 YYNGEE. Trimming removed 3 bases from V and 2 bases from J, with 9 bases in between. The CDR3 consists of 14 residues. CDR3 DNA: TGTGCCAGCAGCGGAGGGACGGCCTACAATGAGCAGTTCTTC. The encoded protein is CASSGGTAYNEQFF.

The chain recombines TRBV7-9 with TRBJ1-1, with TRBD1 matching 9 bases. The V gene end was trimmed by 3 bases and the J gene end by 1 base; junction bases not matched to a gene: 3. The CDR3 contains 15 residues. Germline V gene lookup returns CDR1 SEHNR and CDR2 FQNEAQ (reference sequence). CDR3 sequence: CASSFRTGENTEAFF. The CDR3, as DNA: TGTGCCAGCAGCTTCCGGACAGGGGAGAACACTGAAGCTTTCTTT.

The V gene is TRBV7-3, the J gene TRBJ1-1; D is unclear. The ends were cut back, 2 bases at V and 7 bases at J, with 11 bases in the middle. Germline CDR1 reads SGHTA; CDR2 reads FQGTGA. This CDR3 spans 13 amino acids. The chain's CDR3 is CASSLQQGSEAFF. The CDR3 DNA sequence: TGTGCCAGCAGCTTACAACAAGGGAGTGAAGCTTTCTTT.

This clone came up a few times. The genes are TRBV27 and TRBJ1-2; D is possibly TRBD1 (6 bases). The germline CDR1 and CDR2 sequences are MNHEY and SMNVEV (reference sequence). V was shortened by 5 bases and J by 4 bases, with 14 bases between the two germline ends. The CDR3 extends over 14 amino acids. In nucleotides, the CDR3 is TGTGCCAGCAGTAGCTCACAGGGTTTCTATGGCTACACCTTC. This codes for CASSSSQGFYGYTF.

This clone was counted once. This chain joins TRBV19 and TRBJ2-1, with 10 bases lining up with TRBD2. Trimming removed 3 bases from V and 0 bases from J; junction bases left unmatched: 8. Germline V gives CDR1 LNHDA, CDR2 SQIVND (reference sequence). CDR3 length: 18 residues. The CDR3 region is CASSMRLAGASSYNEQFF. The CDR3 bases are TGTGCCAGTAGTATGCGTCTAGCGGGGGCTAGCTCCTACAATGAGCAGTTCTTC.

The rearrangement joins TRBV12-5 to TRBJ2-1; TRBD1 agrees at 8 bases. Germline assignment: CDR1 LGHNT and CDR2 FRNRAP. CDR3 size: 13 residues. J gave up 5 bases and V 4 bases, and 1 base lay outside the gene matches. CDR3 nucleotide sequence: TGTGCTAGTGGTTCGGACAGGGACAATGAGCAGTTCTTC. It encodes CASGSDRDNEQFF.